Listed here are 2 T cell receptor beta chains from one sample, sequenced in a study of cytomegalovirus exposure and HLA in healthy donors. PCR employed 60 Vbeta and 13 Jbeta primers. Assay used: immunoSEQ multiplex PCR; TCRdb lists only in-frame clones, some missing. This repertoire shows over 70,000 clones, under 80% found once; its top ten account for about 1.4%. The sample was PBMCs. The receptors here all came from a male donor in good health and CMV-seronegative.

The chain is built from TRBV6-5 and TRBJ2-7; no definite D call. V lost 1 base and J lost 4, with 17 bases in between. The CDR3 spans 16 residues. The germline V gene encodes CDR1 MNHEY and CDR2 SVGAGI. CDR3 protein: CASSYLLTTVRYEQYF. The DNA of the CDR3 is TGTGCCAGCAGTTACTTACTAACGACGGTGAGATACGAGCAGTACTTC.

This clone was seen once. This rearrangement joins TRBV11-1 to TRBJ2-7; the D gene is possibly TRBD2 (6 bases). This CDR3 has 15 amino acids. Germline V gene lookup returns CDR1 SGHAT and CDR2 FQDESV (reference sequence). V gave up 3 bases and J gave up 6 bases, with 18 bases separating them. CDR3 DNA sequence: TGTGCCAGCAGCTTGGAAGGCGGGACTCAGGGCGAGCAGTACTTC. Its translation is CASSLEGGTQGEQYF.